This T cell receptor beta chain was obtained from a study of OX40 agonist ivuxolimab in advanced cancers. At the level of the study: Patients were given ivuxolimab, an antibody that agonizes OX40 (CD134). Dose-escalation patients suffered from hepatocellular carcinoma, melanoma, renal cell or head and neck cancer.

Study-wide results and limits: Average numbers of expanded clones were greater in CD8+ T cells than in CD4+.

Germline loops: CDR1 SSHAT, CDR2 FNYEAQ (reference sequence). CDR3 length: 13 amino acids. On this clone itself: Its target is unknown. One junction end disagrees with the germline gene, perhaps due to a read error.

Some clones are missing from TCRdb's copy, which holds only in-frame ones; the method was immunoSEQ multiplex PCR. Counted here are tens of thousands of clones, 88% occurring once; the ten biggest clones make up roughly 1%. The specimen comprised CD4+ or CD8+ T cells sorted from blood, sampled in a trial of the OX40 agonist ivuxolimab. The chain combines TRBV7-7 with TRBJ2-7, with D tentatively TRBD1 (6 bases). The receptor was derived from an adult with an advanced solid tumor such as melanoma, head and neck, liver or kidney cancer. This CDR3 is CASSLEGETEQYF. Written as DNA, the CDR3 is TGTGCTAGCAGCTTAGAGGGGGAGACCGAGCAGTACTTC.